The 28 T cell receptor beta chains below were found in one sample sequenced in a study of T-cell memory formation after mild COVID-19. TCRdb fed the 5' RACE reads into MiXCR, producing one record per CDR3 protein. The profile shows 400,000 to 450,000 distinct CDR3 sequences, about a sixth of them singletons. The source material was PBMCs or a T cell subset sorted from them (not recorded which). The receptors come from a man aged 18-30 years who had mild COVID-19 (a few samples of this study predate the infection). Cell type and time point are not known.

At least ten counts were recorded for this clonotype. V usage is TRBV7-2 and J usage is TRBJ1-2, with D possibly matching TRBD1 (6 bases). Looked up from germline, CDR1 is SGHTA and CDR2 is FQGNSA. The V gene lost 5 bases and the J gene lost 3 bases, with 16 bases spanning the gap. The CDR3 has 15 residues. This CDR3 reads CASSVQAGVDYGYTF. As DNA, the CDR3 is TGTGCCAGCAGCGTACAGGCAGGGGTCGACTATGGCTACACCTTC.

This clonotype was seen a handful of times. V and J are TRBV28 and TRBJ2-1; TRBD2 agrees at 9 bases. Per germline, CDR1 MDHEN and CDR2 SYDVKM. The CDR3 extends over 19 amino acids. With 5 bases clipped from V and 2 bases from J, the junction kept 16 bases outside the gene matches. Here the CDR3 reads CASSPHPASGGKAYNEQFF. The CDR3 DNA reads as TGTGCCAGCAGTCCACATCCTGCAAGCGGGGGGAAGGCCTACAATGAGCAGTTCTTC.

This clonotype was seen many times. V usage is TRBV7-2 and J usage is TRBJ2-1; 8 bases align to TRBD1. The CDR3 consists of 14 residues. The germline V gene encodes CDR1 SGHTA and CDR2 FQGNSA. With 3 bases clipped from V and 6 bases from J, the junction kept 4 bases outside the gene matches. The CDR3, as DNA: TGTGCCAGCAGCTTGGACCAGGGGGCCAATGAGCAGTTCTTC. This gives the protein CASSLDQGANEQFF.

This clonotype was counted only a few times. The chain combines TRBV7-9 with TRBJ1-1; perhaps TRBD1 as D (6 bases). The CDR3 has 15 residues. The germline V gene encodes CDR1 SEHNR and CDR2 FQNEAQ (reference sequence). With 5 bases removed from V and 0 bases from J, the gap between germline ends came to 13 bases. The CDR3 bases are TGTGCCAGCAGCACCCGGACAGCTATGAACACTGAAGCTTTCTTT. This gives the protein CASSTRTAMNTEAFF.

The rearrangement joins TRBV6-1 to TRBJ1-5; D is ambiguous. The CDR3 is 13 residues long. Trimming cost V 6 bases and J 3 bases, with 9 bases left between them. The germline V gene has CDR1 MNHNS and CDR2 SASEGT. The CDR3 reads CASRPQSNQPQHF. The CDR3 nucleotides are TGTGCCAGCAGACCGCAGTCCAATCAGCCCCAGCATTTT.

The CDR3 loop reads CASSRLPGTEAFF. CDR3 coding DNA: TGTGCCAGCTCCCGCCTCCCGGGCACTGAAGCTTTCTTT. The chain is built from TRBV6-5 and TRBJ1-1; D is uncertain. The CDR3 runs 13 residues. In germline, CDR1 is MNHEY, CDR2 SVGAGI. V dropped 8 bases and J dropped 4 bases, with 14 bases sitting between them.

This clonotype came up many times. The V call is TRBV5-1, the J call TRBJ1-2, with D tentatively TRBD1 (5 bases). The CDR3 spans 16 residues. Germline V gene lookup returns CDR1 SGHRS and CDR2 YFSETQ. Trimming took 0 bases from V and 7 from J, leaving 19 bases between them. This chain's CDR3 is CASSLAGRFTPFGYTF. In nucleotides, the CDR3 is TGCGCCAGCAGCTTGGCGGGGCGTTTCACCCCCTTTGGCTACACCTTC.

The V and J genes are TRBV20-1 and TRBJ2-3, with unresolved D. Trimming removed 0 bases from V and 0 bases from J, with 10 bases in between. Germline V gene data show CDR1 as DFQATT and CDR2 as SNEGSKA (reference sequence). This CDR3 region has 15 residues. CDR3 in amino acids: CSARDRSSSTDTQYF. For the CDR3, the DNA is TGCAGTGCTAGAGATAGGTCCTCTAGCACAGATACGCAGTATTTT.

This clonotype was counted many times. The J gene is TRBJ2-3, the V gene TRBV4-1; D gene ambiguous. The V end lost 4 bases, the J end lost 5 bases, and 10 bases lay between the germline ends. Germline CDR1 is MGHRA and CDR2 is YSYEKL. The CDR3 spans 13 residues. The DNA of the CDR3 is TGCGCCAGCAGCCTGGTGGTCTTAGATACGCAGTATTTT. Translation gives CASSLVVLDTQYF.

The rearrangement joins TRBV11-2 to TRBJ2-7, with D perhaps matching TRBD2 (6 bases). Germline CDR1 and CDR2: SGHAT and FQNNGV. Trimming removed 5 bases at V and 0 bases at J, with 17 bases between. This CDR3 has 16 amino acids. This chain's CDR3 is CASSPIRGAFSYEQYF. The CDR3 DNA follows: TGTGCCAGCAGCCCCATCCGCGGGGCTTTCTCCTACGAGCAGTACTTC.

This clonotype occurred a few times. CDR3 in DNA: TGTGCCAGCGGGGAAAGGGTAGGCCAGCCCCAGCATTTT. This gives the protein CASGERVGQPQHF. The chain employs TRBV5-5 and TRBJ1-5; the D is unclear. The CDR3 has 13 residues. Germline lookup yields CDR1 SGHKS and CDR2 YYEKEE (reference sequence). V gave up 7 bases and J gave up 7 bases, with 15 bases separating them.

The table lists this clonotype with a few counts. The chain combines TRBV5-4 with TRBJ1-3; D remains ambiguous. The CDR3 has 12 amino acids. The germline V gene encodes CDR1 SGHNT and CDR2 YYREEE (reference sequence). The germline V and J ends were trimmed by 4 bases and 4 bases, with 6 bases remaining between them. This CDR3 is CASSTRGNTIYF. The CDR3 DNA sequence: TGTGCCAGCAGCACCAGGGGAAACACCATATATTTT.

This clonotype appeared many times. V gene TRBV7-6 combines with J gene TRBJ2-1; 12 bases are a match to TRBD2. J lost 7 bases, V lost 4 bases, and 11 bases had no gene match. Per the germline V gene, CDR1 is SGHVS and CDR2 is FNYEAQ. The CDR3 contains 17 residues. CDR3 region: CASSSTLLAGGLNEQFF. Here the CDR3 DNA reads TGTGCCAGCAGCTCAACTTTACTAGCGGGGGGTCTGAATGAGCAGTTCTTC.

The genes are TRBV20-1 and TRBJ1-2; 7 nucleotides line up with TRBD1. The CDR3 is made up of 14 amino acids. J lost 4 bases, V lost 1 base, and 6 bases had no gene match. In germline, CDR1 is DFQATT, CDR2 SNEGSKA (reference sequence). For the CDR3, the DNA is TGCAGTGCTAGAGGTTACAGGGGCGCCTATGGCTACACCTTC. It is translated as CSARGYRGAYGYTF.

For this clonotype: This sequence may be a read error, since a much larger clone differs from it by one base. The chain joins TRBV7-9 to TRBJ1-6; a weak D match, TRBD1 (6 bases). The CDR3 spans 12 residues. Germline V CDR1 and CDR2: SEHNR, FQNEAQ (reference sequence). In DNA, the CDR3 is TGTGCCAGCAGCGGACAGAATTCACCCATCCACTTT. It codes for CASSGQNSPIHF.

The chain uses TRBV6-5 and TRBJ2-1, with 7 positions matching TRBD1. The CDR3 spans 16 residues. J lost 0 bases, V lost 7 bases, and 9 bases had no gene match. Germline V lookup: CDR1 MNHEY, CDR2 SVGAGI. Here the CDR3 reads CASTGTVQSSYNEQFF. CDR3 coding DNA: TGTGCCAGCACCGGGACAGTTCAAAGCTCCTACAATGAGCAGTTCTTC.

J is TRBJ2-3 and V is TRBV4-3, with D tentatively TRBD2 (6 bases). The CDR3 spans 15 residues. The germline CDR1 and CDR2 sequences are LGHNA and YSLEER. V lost 0 bases and J lost 3, with 10 bases in between. CDR3 sequence: CASSQEVGGTDTQYF. The DNA for the CDR3 is TGCGCCAGCAGCCAAGAGGTGGGGGGAACAGATACGCAGTATTTT.

This clonotype was seen a handful of times. The chain has TRBV5-5 and TRBJ2-7; 9 bases map to TRBD1. Losses at the gene ends were 0 bases for V and 6 bases for J; bases not matched to a gene: 7. CDR1 is SGHKS, CDR2 YYEKEE, per germline (reference sequence). This CDR3 has 15 residues. The CDR3 DNA follows: TGTGCCAGCAGCTTGGCTCCGGGACAGGGAGGCGAGCAGTACTTC. Protein: CASSLAPGQGGEQYF.

The V gene is TRBV6-6, the J gene TRBJ2-3; D is possibly TRBD1 (6 bases). The V end lost 1 base, the J end lost 2 bases, and 13 bases lay between the germline ends. CDR1 MNHNY and CDR2 SVGAGI come from the germline V gene (reference sequence). CDR3 size: 16 residues. This chain's CDR3 is CASSYFLGASTDTQYF. In nucleotides, the CDR3 is TGTGCCAGCAGTTACTTTCTGGGGGCCTCCACAGATACGCAGTATTTT.

The genes are TRBV6-2 or TRBV6-3 and TRBJ1-6, with D maybe TRBD1 (6 bases). The CDR3 contains 14 residues. Germline V gene lookup returns CDR1 MNHEY and CDR2 SVGEGT. V shed 2 bases and J shed 10 bases, with 12 bases lying between them. The CDR3 DNA is TGTGCCAGCAGTTACACCTGGACAGACTCACCCCTCCACTTT. Protein product: CASSYTWTDSPLHF.

The gene calls are TRBV18 and TRBJ1-5; D is ambiguous. Trimming took off 5 bases at V and 2 bases at J, with 13 bases between the two ends. CDR3 length: 15 amino acids. Germline CDR1 KGHSH, CDR2 LQKENI. CDR3 protein: CASSSVVRGNQPQHF. The CDR3 DNA reads as TGTGCCAGCTCATCGGTCGTCCGGGGCAATCAGCCCCAGCATTTT.

The V call is TRBV10-3, the J call TRBJ2-7; D uncertain. The ends were cut back, 5 bases at V and 0 bases at J, with 8 bases in the middle. CDR1 is ENHRY, CDR2 SYGVKD, per germline. The CDR3 consists of 13 residues. The DNA of the CDR3 is TGTGCCATCAGTTTTACACACTCCTACGAGCAGTACTTC. This encodes CAISFTHSYEQYF.

In its sample, this clonotype was seen many times. In DNA form, the CDR3 reads TGCGCCAGCAGCCTAGGACAGGGGGGTAGCAATCAGCCCCAGCATTTT. This encodes CASSLGQGGSNQPQHF. The chain employs TRBV5-1 and TRBJ1-5, with TRBD1 identical over 10 bases. Germline V CDR1 and CDR2: SGHRS, YFSETQ. Trimming took 4 bases from V and 0 from J; bases not matched to a gene: 4. The CDR3 runs 16 residues.

The rearrangement links TRBV11-2 to TRBJ2-2; TRBD2 might be the D (6 bases). V lost 5 bases and J 7 bases, leaving 14 bases between the germline ends. Per germline, CDR1 SGHAT and CDR2 FQNNGV. The CDR3 sequence is 14 residues long. CDR3 DNA: TGTGCCAGCAGCGGAGGGGTGAGAAACGGGGAGCTGTTTTTT. This gives the protein CASSGGVRNGELFF.

The chain is built from TRBV6-9 and TRBJ2-7; TRBD2 matches 8 bases. V was clipped by 6 bases and J by 3 bases; unmatched bases: 7. Germline V lookup: CDR1 MNHGY, CDR2 SVAAGI. The CDR3 contains 14 residues. CDR3 loop: CASRNGGEDYEQYF. The CDR3 DNA is TGTGCCAGCAGAAACGGGGGGGAGGACTACGAGCAGTACTTC.

The CDR3 DNA follows: TGTGCCAGCAGCCAGGGAACTTCGACAGGGAGGTACGAGCAGTACTTC. Its translation is CASSQGTSTGRYEQYF. The V gene is TRBV14, the J gene TRBJ2-7, with D maybe TRBD1 (7 bases). Trimming removed 3 bases from V and 4 bases from J, with 19 bases in between. The CDR3 totals 16 residues. The V gene's germline CDR1 is SGHDN and CDR2 FVKESK.

J is TRBJ1-1 and V is TRBV29-1; no firm D call. With 6 bases removed from V and 3 bases from J, the gap between germline ends came to 20 bases. The germline V gene encodes CDR1 SQVTM and CDR2 ANQGSEA. CDR3 length: 15 amino acids. The CDR3 loop is CSVARPGLVDTEAFF. CDR3 nucleotides: TGCAGCGTCGCTCGCCCGGGCCTCGTAGACACTGAAGCTTTCTTT.

This clonotype appeared a few times. The chain combines TRBV7-2 with TRBJ2-3; TRBD2 agrees at 9 bases. The germline CDR1 and CDR2 sequences are SGHTA and FQGNSA. This CDR3 is built from 15 residues. V gave up 7 bases and J gave up 3 bases; unmatched junction bases: 8. This CDR3 reads CASIPGTSRTDTQYF. As DNA, the CDR3 is TGTGCCAGCATCCCCGGGACTAGCAGAACAGATACGCAGTATTTT. Using reference TRBV7-2 and TRBJ2-3 for the parts outside the CDR3, the full variable domain is GAGVSQSPSNKVTEKGKDVELRCDPISGHTALYWYRQSLGQGLEFLIYFQGNSAPDKSGLPSDRFSAERTGGSVSTLTIQRTQQEDSAVYLCASIPGTSRTDTQYFGPGTRLTVL.